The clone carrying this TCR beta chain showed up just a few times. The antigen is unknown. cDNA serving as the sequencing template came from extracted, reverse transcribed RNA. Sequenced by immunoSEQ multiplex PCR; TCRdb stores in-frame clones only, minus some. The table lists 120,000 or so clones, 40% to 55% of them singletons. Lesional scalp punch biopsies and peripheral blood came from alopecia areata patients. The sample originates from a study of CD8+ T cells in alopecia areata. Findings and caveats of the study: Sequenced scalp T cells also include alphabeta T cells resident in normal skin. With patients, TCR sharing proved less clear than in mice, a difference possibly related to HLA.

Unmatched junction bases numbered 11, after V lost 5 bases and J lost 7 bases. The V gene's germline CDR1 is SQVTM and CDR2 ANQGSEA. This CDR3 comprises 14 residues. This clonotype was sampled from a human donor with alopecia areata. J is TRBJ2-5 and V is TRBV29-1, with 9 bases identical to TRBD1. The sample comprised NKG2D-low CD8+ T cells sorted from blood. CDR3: CSVTGTGPRMTQYF. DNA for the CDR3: TGCAGCGTTACCGGGACAGGGCCCCGAATGACCCAGTACTTC.